This entry describes one T cell receptor (beta chain). Its antigen is unidentified. From germline, CDR1 is SGDLS and CDR2 YYNGEE. J was trimmed by 5 bases and V by 6 bases; bases with no gene match: 6. The CDR3 has 15 amino acids. Generated by immunoSEQ multiplex PCR, the TCRdb table keeps only in-frame clones and is missing some. The sample lists about 160,000 clones; approximately 96% were seen once. The validation cohort, a group of roughly 120 subjects, included the donors and was separate from the roughly 700-subject first cohort. This sample was taken from a study of cytomegalovirus exposure and HLA in healthy donors. About the study: The 95 to 150 validation repertoires, a later analysis reported, used the same platform as the 600 to 700 first-cohort repertoires.

Study-wide points: Many donors shared some public TCRs, even though most TCR sequences were rare.

The sequenced sample consisted of PBMCs. This TCR came from a woman aged 18-29 years in good health and CMV-seronegative. V and J are TRBV9 and TRBJ1-3; TRBD1 aligns across 12 bases. CDR3 residues: CASTPGQGARNTIYF. The CDR3 DNA follows: TGTGCCAGCACCCCGGGACAGGGGGCCAGAAACACCATATATTTT.